This T cell receptor beta chain was profiled in a study of OX40 agonist ivuxolimab in advanced cancers. Whole-study context: Enrolled patients in dose escalation had cancers that were hepatocellular carcinoma, melanoma, renal cell or head and neck cancer. General study findings and limits: A proportion of nonresponders additionally exhibited low normalized T-cell clonal expansion.

Autoimmune disease history or systemic immunosuppression was exclusionary. Blood sampling was done at baseline, cycle 4 day 1, and cycle 7 day 1. A word on this clone: As yet, its antigen is unknown.

Assay used: immunoSEQ multiplex PCR; TCRdb lists only in-frame clones, some missing. The repertoire holds 65,000 to 75,000 clones, with roughly 80% as singletons. CDR1 MNHEY and CDR2 SMNVEV come from the germline V gene (reference sequence). V lost 2 bases to trimming and J lost 6 bases, with 11 bases between them. The CDR3 has 13 residues. Sequencing was performed on CD4+ or CD8+ T cells sorted from blood, taken in a trial of the OX40 agonist ivuxolimab. The chain carries TRBV27 and TRBJ2-7; a weak D match, TRBD1 (5 bases). This clonotype originated in an adult with an advanced solid tumor such as melanoma, head and neck, liver or kidney cancer. CDR3 residues: CASSLQGTGEQYF. The CDR3, as DNA: TGTGCCAGCAGTTTACAGGGCACGGGCGAGCAGTACTTC.